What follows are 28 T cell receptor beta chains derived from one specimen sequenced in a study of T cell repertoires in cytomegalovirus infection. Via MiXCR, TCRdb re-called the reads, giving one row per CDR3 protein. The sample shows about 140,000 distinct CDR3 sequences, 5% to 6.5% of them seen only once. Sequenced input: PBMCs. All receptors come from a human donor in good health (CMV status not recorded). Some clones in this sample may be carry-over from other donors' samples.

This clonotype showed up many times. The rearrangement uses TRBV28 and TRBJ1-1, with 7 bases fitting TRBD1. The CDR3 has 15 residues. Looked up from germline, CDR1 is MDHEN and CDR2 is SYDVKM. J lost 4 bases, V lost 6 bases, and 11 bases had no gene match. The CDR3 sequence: CASSQTGDVSTEAFF. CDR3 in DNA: TGTGCCAGCAGCCAAACAGGGGATGTAAGCACTGAAGCTTTCTTT.

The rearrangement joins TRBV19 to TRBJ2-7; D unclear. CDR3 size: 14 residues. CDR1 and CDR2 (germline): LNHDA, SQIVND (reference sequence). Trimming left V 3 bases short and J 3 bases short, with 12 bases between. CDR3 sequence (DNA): TGTGCCAGTAGTATGCAGACGGATCGCTACGAGCAGTACTTC. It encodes CASSMQTDRYEQYF.

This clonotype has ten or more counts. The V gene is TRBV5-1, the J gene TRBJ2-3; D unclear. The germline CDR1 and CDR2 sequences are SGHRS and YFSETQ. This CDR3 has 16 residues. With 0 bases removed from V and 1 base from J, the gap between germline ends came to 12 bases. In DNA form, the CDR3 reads TGCGCCAGCAGCTTGGTGGCTTCTCCAGGCACAGATACGCAGTATTTT. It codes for CASSLVASPGTDTQYF.

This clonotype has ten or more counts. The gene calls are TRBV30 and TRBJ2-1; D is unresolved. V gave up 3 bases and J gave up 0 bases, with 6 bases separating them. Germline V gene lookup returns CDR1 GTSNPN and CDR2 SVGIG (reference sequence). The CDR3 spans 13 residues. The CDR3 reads CAWSESSYNEQFF. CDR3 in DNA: TGTGCCTGGAGCGAGAGCTCCTACAATGAGCAGTTCTTC.

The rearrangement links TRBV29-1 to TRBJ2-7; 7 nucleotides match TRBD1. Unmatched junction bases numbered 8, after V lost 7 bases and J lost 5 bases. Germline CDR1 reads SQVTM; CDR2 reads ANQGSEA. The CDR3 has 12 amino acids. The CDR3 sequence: CSGRTGVNEQYF. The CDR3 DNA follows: TGCAGCGGCAGAACAGGGGTCAACGAGCAGTACTTC.

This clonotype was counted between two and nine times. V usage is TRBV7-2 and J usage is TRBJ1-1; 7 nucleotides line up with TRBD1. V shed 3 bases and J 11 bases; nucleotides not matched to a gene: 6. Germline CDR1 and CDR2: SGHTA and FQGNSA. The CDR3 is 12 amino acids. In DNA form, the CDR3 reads TGTGCCAGCAGCTTGTACAGGGGATACGCTTTCTTT. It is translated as CASSLYRGYAFF.

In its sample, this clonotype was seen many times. The CDR3 DNA sequence: TGTGCCAGCAGCTTAGCCCCCATGGGGAACGAGCAGTACTTC. Encoded protein: CASSLAPMGNEQYF. V gene TRBV11-2 combines with J gene TRBJ2-7; unclear D gene. V gave up 1 base and J gave up 5 bases, with 12 bases separating them. CDR3 size: 14 residues. Germline CDR1 reads SGHAT; CDR2 reads FQNNGV. Full variable domain (rest looked up from reference TRBV11-2 and TRBJ2-7): EAGVAQSPRYKIIEKRQSVAFWCNPISGHATLYWYQQILGQGPKLLIQFQNNGVVDDSQLPKDRFSAERLKGVDSTLKIQPAKLEDSAVYLCASSLAPMGNEQYFGPGTRLTVT.

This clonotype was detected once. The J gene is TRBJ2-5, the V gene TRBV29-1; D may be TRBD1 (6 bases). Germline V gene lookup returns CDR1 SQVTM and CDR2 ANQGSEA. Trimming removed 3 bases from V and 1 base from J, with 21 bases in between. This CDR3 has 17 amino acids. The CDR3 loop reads CSVDKPLADSRQETQYF. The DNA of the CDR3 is TGCAGCGTTGACAAACCACTTGCGGACAGTCGCCAAGAGACCCAGTACTTC.

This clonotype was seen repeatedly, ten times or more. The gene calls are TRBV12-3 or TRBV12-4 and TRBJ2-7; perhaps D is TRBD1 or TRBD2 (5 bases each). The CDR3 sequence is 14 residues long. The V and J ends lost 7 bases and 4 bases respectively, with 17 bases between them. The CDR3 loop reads CASTPREGSYEQYF. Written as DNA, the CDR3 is TGTGCCAGCACTCCACGCGAGGGGTCGTACGAGCAGTACTTC.

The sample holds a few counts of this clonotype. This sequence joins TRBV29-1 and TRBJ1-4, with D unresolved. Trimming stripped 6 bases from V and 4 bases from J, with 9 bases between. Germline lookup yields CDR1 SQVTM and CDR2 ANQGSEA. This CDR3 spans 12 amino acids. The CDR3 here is CSVRSGNEKLFF. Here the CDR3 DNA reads TGCAGCGTGAGGTCGGGTAATGAAAAACTGTTTTTT. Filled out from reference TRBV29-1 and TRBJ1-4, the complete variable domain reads SAVISQKPSRDICQRGTSLTIQCQVDSQVTMMFWYRQQPGQSLTLIATANQGSEATYESGFVIDKFPISRPNLTFSTLTVSNMSPEDSSIYLCSVRSGNEKLFFGSGTQLSVL.

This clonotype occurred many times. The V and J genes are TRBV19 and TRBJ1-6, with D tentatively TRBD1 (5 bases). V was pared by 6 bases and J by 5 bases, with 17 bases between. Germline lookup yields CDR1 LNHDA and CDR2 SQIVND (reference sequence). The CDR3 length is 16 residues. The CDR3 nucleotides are TGTGCCAGTAGGAAGGCCCAAGGGGTCGATAATTCACCCCTCCACTTT. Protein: CASRKAQGVDNSPLHF.

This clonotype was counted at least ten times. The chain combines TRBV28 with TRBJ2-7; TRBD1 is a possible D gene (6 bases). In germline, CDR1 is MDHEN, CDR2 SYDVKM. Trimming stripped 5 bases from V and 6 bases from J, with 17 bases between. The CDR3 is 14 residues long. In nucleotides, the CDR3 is TGTGCCAGCAGTCCTTACAGGGATGGTGCCGAGCAGTACTTC. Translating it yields CASSPYRDGAEQYF.

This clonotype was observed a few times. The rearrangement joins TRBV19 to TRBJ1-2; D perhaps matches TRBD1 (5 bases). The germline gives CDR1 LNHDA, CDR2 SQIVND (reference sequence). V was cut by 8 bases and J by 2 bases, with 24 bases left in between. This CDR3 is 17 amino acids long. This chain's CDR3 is CASLGLEIGIPNYGYTF. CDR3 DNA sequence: TGTGCCAGTCTGGGGCTTGAGATCGGGATACCCAACTATGGCTACACCTTC.

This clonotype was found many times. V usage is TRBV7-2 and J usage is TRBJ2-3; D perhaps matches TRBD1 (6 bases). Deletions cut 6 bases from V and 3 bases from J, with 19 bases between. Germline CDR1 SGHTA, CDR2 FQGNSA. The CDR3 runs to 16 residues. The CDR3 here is CASSQGHRANTDTQYF. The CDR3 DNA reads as TGTGCCAGCAGTCAGGGACACCGAGCAAATACAGATACGCAGTATTTT.

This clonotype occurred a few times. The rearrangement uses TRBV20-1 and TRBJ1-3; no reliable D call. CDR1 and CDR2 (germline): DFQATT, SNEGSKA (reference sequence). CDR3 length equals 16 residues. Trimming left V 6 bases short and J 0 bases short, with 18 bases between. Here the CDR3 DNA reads TGCAGTGCGAAGACCCCCCAAGCAGCCTCTGGAAACACCATATATTTT. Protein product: CSAKTPQAASGNTIYF.

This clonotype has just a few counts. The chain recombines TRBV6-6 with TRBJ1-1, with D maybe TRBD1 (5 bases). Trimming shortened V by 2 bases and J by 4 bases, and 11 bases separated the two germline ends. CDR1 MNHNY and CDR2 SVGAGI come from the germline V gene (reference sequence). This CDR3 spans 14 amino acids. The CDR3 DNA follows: TGTGCCAGCAGTTACCGAGGGGAAAGCACTGAAGCTTTCTTT. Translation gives CASSYRGESTEAFF.

The CDR3 DNA is TGTGCCAGCAGTGAAGCGGGACTAGCGGAGACCCAGTACTTC. This translates into CASSEAGLAETQYF. V and J are TRBV2 and TRBJ2-5; 10 bases are shared with TRBD2. CDR3 length: 14 amino acids. Germline V lookup: CDR1 SNHLY, CDR2 FYNNEI. J lost 5 bases, V lost 0 bases, and 0 bases had no gene match. The full variable domain, its missing parts supplied by reference TRBV2 and TRBJ2-5, is EPEVTQTPSHQVTQMGQEVILRCVPISNHLYFYWYRQILGQKVEFLVSFYNNEISEKSEIFDDQFSVERPDGSNFTLKIRSTKLEDSAMYFCASSEAGLAETQYFGPGTRLLVL.

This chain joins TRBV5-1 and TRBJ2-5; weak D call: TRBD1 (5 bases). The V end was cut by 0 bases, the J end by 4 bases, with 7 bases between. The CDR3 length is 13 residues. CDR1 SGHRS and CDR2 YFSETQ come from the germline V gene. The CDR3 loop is CASSLGQGETQYF. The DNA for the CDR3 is TGCGCCAGCAGCTTGGGTCAGGGAGAGACCCAGTACTTC.

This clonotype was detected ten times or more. The CDR3 protein is CASSATGGYTVNEQFF. The CDR3 DNA reads as TGTGCCAGCAGCGCGACAGGGGGCTATACAGTCAATGAGCAGTTCTTC. The chain uses TRBV7-9 and TRBJ2-1; 10 bases align to TRBD1. Germline V CDR1 and CDR2: SEHNR, FQNEAQ (reference sequence). The CDR3 totals 16 residues. V shed 5 bases, J shed 6 bases, and the junction held 10 bases outside the gene matches. The whole variable domain, remainder taken from reference TRBV7-9 and TRBJ2-1, is DTGVSQNPRHKITKRGQNVTFRCDPISEHNRLYWYRQTLGQGPEFLTYFQNEAQLEKSRLLSDRFSAERPKGSFSTLEIQRTEQGDSAMYLCASSATGGYTVNEQFFGPGTRLTVL.

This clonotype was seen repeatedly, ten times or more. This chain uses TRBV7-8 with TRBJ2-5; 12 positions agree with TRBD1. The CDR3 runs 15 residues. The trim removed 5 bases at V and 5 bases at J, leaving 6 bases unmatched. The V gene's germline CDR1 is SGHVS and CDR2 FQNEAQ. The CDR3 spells CASSLGQGARETQYF. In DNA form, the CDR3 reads TGTGCCAGCAGCCTGGGACAGGGGGCCCGGGAGACCCAGTACTTC.

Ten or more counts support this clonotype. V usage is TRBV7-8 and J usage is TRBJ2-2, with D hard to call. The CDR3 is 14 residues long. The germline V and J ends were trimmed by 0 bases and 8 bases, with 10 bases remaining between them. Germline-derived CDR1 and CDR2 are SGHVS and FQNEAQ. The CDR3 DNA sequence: TGTGCCAGCAGCTTAGCGCAAAAGAAGGGGGAGCTGTTTTTT. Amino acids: CASSLAQKKGELFF.

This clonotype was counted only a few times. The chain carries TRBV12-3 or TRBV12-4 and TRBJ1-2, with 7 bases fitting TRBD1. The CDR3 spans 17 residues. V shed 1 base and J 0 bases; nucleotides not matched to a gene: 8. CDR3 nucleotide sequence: TGTGCCAGCAGTTTAGGAGGGGGCAGCCTGCCTAACTATGGCTACACCTTC. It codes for CASSLGGGSLPNYGYTF.

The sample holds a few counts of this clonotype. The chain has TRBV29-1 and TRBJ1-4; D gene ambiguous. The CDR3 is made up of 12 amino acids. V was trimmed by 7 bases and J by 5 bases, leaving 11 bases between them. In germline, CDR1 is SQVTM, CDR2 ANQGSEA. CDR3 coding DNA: TGCAGCGGGAGCTTGAGAAATGAAAAACTGTTTTTT. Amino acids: CSGSLRNEKLFF.

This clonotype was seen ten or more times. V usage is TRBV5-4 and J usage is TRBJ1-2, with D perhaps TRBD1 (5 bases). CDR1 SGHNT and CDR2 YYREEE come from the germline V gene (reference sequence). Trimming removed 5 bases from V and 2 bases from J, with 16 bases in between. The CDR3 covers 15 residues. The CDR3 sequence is CASSHFGGGNYGYTF. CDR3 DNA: TGTGCCAGCAGTCACTTTGGGGGTGGGAACTATGGCTACACCTTC.

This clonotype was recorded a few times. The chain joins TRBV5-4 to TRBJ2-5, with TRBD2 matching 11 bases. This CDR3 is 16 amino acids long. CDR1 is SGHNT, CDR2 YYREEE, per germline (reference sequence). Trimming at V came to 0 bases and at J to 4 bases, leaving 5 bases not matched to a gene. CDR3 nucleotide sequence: TGTGCCAGCAGCTTGGCCCTAGCGGGGGGAATAGAGACCCAGTACTTC. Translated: CASSLALAGGIETQYF.

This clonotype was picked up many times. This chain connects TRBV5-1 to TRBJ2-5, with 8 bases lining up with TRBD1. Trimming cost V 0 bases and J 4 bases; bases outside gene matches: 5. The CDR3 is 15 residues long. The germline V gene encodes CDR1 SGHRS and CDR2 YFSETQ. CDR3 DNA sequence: TGCGCCAGCAGCTTGGGTGCAGGGGGCGGAGAGACCCAGTACTTC. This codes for CASSLGAGGGETQYF.

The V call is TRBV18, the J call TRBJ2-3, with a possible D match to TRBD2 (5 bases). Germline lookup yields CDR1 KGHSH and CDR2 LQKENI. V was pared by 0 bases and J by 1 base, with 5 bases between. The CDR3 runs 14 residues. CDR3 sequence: CASSPPGGTDTQYF. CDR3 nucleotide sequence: TGTGCCAGCTCACCACCCGGGGGCACAGATACGCAGTATTTT.

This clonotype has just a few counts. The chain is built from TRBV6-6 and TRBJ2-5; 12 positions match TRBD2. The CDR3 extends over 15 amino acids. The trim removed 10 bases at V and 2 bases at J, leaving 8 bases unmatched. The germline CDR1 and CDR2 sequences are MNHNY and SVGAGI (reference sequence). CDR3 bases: TGTGCCACTGGAGGGGGACTAGCGGGTCAAGAGACCCAGTACTTC. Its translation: CATGGGLAGQETQYF.